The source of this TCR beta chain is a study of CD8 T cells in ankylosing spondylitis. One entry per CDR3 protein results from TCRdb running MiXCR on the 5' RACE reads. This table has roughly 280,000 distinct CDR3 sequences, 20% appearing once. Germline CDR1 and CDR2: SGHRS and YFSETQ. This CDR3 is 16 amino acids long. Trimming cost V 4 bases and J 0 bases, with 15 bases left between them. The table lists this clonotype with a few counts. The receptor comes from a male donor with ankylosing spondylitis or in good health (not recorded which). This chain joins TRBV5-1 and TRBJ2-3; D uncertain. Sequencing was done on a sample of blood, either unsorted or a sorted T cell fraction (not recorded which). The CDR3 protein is CASSQQRVGSTDTQYF. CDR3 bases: TGCGCCAGCAGCCAACAAAGGGTCGGGAGCACAGATACGCAGTATTTT.